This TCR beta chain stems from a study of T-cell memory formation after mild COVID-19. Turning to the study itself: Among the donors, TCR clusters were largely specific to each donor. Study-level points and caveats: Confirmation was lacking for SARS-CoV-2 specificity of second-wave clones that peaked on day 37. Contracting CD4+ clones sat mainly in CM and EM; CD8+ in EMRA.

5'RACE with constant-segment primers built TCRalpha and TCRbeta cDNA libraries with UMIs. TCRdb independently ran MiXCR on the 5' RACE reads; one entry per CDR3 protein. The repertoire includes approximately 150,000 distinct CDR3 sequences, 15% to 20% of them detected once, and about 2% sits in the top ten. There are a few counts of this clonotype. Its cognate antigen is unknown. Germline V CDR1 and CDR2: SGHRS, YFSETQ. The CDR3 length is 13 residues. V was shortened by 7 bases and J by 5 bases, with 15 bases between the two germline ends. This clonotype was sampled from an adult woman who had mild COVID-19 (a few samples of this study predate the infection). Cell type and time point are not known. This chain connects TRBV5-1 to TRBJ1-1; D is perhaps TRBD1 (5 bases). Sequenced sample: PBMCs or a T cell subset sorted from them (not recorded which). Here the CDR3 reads CASCEQESTEAFF. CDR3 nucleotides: TGCGCCAGCTGTGAACAGGAGAGTACTGAAGCTTTCTTT.